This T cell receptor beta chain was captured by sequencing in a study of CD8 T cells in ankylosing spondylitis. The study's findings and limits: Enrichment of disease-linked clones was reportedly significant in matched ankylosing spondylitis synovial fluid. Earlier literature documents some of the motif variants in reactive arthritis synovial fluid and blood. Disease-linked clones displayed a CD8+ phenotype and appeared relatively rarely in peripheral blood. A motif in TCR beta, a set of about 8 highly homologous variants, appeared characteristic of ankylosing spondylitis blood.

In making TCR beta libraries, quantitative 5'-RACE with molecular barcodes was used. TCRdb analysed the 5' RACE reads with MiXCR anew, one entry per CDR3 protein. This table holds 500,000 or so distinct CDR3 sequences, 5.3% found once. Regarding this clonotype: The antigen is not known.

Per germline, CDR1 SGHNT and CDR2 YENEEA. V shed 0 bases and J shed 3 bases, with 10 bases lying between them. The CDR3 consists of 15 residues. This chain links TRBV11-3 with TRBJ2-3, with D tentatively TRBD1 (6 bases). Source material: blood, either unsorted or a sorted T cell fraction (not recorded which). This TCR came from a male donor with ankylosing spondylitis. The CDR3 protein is CASSLDGDTTDTQYF. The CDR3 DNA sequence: TGTGCCAGCAGCTTAGACGGGGACACAACAGATACGCAGTATTTT. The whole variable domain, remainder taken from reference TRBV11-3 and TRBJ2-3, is EAGVVQSPRYKIIEKKQPVAFWCNPISGHNTLYWYLQNLGQGPELLIRYENEEAVDDSQLPKDRFSAERLKGVDSTLKIQPAELGDSAVYLCASSLDGDTTDTQYFGPGTRLTVL.